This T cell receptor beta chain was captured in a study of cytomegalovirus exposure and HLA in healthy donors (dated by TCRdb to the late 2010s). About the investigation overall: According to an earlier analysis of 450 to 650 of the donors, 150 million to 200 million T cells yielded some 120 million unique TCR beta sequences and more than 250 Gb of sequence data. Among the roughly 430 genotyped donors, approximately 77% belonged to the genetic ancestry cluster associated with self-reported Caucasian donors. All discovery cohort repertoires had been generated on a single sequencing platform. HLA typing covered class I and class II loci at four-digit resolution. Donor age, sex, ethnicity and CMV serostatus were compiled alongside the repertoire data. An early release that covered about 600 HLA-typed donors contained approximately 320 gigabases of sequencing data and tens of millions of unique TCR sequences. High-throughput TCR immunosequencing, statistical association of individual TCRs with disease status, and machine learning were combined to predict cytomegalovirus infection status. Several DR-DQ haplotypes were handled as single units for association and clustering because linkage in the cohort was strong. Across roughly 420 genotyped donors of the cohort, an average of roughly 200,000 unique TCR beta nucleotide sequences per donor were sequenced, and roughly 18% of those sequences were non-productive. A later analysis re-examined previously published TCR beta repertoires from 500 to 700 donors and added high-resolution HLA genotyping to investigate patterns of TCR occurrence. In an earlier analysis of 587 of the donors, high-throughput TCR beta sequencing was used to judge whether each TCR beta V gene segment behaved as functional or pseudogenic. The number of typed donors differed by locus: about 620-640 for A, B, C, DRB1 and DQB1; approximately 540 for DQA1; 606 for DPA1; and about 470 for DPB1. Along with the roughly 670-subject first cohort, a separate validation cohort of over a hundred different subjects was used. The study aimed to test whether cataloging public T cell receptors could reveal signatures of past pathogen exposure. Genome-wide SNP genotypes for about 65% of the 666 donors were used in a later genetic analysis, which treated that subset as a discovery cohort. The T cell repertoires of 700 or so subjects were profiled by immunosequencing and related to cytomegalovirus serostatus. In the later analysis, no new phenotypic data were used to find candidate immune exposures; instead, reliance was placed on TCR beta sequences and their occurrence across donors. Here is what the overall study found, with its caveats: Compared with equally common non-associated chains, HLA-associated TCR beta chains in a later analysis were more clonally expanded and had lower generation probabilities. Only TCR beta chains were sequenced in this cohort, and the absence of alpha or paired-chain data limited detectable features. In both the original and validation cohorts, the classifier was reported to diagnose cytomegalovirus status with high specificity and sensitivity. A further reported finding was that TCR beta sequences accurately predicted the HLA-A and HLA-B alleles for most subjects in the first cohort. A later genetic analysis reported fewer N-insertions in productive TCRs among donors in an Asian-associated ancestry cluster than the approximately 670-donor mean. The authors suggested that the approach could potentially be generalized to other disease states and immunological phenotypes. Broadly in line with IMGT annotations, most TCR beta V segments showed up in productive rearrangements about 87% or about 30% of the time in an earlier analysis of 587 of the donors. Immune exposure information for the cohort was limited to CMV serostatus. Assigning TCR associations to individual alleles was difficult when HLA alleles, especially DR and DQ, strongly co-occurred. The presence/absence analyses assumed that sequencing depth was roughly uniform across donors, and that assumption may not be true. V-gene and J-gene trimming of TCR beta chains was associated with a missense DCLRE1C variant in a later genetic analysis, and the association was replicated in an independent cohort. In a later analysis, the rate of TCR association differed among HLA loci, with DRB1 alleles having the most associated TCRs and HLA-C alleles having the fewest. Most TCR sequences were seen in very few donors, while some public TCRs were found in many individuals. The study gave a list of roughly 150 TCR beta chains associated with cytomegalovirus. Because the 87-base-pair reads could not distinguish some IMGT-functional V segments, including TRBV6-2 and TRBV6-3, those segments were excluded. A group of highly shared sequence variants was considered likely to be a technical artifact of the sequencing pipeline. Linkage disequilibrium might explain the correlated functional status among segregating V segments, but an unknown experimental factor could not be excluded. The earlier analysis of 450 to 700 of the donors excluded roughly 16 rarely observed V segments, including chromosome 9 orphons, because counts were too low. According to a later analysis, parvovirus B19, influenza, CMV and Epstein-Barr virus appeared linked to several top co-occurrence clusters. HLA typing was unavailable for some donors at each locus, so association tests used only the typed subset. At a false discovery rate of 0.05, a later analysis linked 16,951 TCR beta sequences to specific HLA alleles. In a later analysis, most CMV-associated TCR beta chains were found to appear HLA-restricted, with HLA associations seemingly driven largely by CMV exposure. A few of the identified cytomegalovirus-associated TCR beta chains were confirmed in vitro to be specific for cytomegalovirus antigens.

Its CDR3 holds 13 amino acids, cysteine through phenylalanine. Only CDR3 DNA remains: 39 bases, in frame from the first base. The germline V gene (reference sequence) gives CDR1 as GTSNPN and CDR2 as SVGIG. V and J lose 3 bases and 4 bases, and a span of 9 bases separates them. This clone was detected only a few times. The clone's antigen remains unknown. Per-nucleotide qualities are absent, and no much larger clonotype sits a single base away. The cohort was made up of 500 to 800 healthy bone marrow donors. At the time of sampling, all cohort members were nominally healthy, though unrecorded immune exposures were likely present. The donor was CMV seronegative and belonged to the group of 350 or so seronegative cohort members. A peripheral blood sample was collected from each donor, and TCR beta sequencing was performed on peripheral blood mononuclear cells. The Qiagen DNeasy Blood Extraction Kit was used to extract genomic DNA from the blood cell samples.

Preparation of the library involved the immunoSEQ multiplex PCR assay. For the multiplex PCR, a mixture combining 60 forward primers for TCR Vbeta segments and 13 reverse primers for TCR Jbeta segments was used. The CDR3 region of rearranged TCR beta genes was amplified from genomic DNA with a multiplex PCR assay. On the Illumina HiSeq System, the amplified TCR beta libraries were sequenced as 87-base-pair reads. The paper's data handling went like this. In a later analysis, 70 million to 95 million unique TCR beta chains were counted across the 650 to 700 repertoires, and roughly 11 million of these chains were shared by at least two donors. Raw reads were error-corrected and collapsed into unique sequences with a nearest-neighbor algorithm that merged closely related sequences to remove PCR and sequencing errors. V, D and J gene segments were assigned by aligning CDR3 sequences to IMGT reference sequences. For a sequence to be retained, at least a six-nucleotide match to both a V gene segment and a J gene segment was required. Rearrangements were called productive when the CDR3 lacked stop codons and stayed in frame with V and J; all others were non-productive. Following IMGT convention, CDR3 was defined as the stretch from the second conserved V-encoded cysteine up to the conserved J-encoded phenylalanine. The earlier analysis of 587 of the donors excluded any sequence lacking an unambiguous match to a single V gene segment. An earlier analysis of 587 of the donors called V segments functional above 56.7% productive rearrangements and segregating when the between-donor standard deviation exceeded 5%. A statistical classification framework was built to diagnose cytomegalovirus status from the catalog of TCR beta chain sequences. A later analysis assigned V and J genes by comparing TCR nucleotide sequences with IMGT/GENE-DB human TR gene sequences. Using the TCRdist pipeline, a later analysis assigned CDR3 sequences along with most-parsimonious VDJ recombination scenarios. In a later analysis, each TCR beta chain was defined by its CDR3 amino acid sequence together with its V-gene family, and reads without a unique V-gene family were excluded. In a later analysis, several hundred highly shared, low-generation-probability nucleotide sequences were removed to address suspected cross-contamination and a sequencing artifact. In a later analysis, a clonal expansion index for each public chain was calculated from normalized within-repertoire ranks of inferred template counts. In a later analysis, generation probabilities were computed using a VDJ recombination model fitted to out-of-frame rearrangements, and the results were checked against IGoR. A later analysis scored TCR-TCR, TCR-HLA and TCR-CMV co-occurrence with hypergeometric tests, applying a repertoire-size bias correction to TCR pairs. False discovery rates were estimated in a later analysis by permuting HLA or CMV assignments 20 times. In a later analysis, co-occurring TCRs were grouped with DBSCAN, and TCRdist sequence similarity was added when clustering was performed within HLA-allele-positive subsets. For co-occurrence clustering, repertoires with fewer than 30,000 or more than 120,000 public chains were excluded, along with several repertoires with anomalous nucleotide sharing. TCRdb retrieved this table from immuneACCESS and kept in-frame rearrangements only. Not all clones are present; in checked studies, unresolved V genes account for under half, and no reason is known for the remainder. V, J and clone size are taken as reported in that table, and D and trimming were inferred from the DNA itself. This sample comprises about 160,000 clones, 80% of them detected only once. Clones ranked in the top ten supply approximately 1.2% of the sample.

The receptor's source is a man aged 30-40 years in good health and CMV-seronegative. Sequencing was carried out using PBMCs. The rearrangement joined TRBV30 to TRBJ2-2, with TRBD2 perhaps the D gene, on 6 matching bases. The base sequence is TGTGCCTGGAGCGGGAGTTTCACCGGGGAGCTGTTTTTT. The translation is CAWSGSFTGELFF.